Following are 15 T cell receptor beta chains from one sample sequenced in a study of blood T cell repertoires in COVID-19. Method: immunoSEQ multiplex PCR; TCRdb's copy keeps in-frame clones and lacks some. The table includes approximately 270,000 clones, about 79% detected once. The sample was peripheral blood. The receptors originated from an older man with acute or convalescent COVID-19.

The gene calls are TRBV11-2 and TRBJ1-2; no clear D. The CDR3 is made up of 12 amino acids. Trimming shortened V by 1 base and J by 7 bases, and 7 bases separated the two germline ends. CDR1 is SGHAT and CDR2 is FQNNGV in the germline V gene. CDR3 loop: CASSLGRGGYTF. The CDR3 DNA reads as TGTGCCAGCAGCTTAGGGCGAGGTGGCTACACCTTC.

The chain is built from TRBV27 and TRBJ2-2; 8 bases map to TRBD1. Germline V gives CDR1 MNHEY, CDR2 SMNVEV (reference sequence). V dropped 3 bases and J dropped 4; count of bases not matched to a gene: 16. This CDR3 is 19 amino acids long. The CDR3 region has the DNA TGTGCCAGCAGTTTCCGGGACAGGCCCTATGCCGGCCTCACCGGGGAGCTGTTTTTT. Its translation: CASSFRDRPYAGLTGELFF.

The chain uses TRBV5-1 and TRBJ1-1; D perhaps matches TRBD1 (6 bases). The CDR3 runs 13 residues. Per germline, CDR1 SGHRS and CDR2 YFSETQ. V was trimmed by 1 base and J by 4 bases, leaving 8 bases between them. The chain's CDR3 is CASSLKQGTEAFF. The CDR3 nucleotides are TGCGCCAGCAGCTTGAAACAGGGCACTGAAGCTTTCTTT.

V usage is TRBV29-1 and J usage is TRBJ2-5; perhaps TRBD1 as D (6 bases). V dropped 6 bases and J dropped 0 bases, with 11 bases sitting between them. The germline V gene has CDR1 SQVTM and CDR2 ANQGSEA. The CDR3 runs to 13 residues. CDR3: CSVPGQNQETQYF. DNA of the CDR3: TGCAGCGTCCCGGGACAAAACCAAGAGACCCAGTACTTC.

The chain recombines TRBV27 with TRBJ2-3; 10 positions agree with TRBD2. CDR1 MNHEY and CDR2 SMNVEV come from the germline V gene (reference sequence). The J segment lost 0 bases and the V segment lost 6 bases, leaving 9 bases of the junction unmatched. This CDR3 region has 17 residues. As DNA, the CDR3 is TGTGCCAGCAGGAGCCCCTTTAGCGGGAGGAGCACAGATACGCAGTATTTT. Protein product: CASRSPFSGRSTDTQYF.

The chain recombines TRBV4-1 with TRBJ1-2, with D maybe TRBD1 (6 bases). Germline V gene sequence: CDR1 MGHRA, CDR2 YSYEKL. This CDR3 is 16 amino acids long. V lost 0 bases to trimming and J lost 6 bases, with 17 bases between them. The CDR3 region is CASSQDRVTGYHGYTF. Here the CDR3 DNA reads TGCGCCAGCAGCCAAGATCGCGTTACAGGGTATCATGGCTACACCTTC.

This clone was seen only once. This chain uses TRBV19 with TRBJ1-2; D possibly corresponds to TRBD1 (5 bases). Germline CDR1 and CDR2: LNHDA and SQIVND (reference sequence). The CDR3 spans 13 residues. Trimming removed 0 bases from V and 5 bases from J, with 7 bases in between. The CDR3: CASSIEGAYGYTF. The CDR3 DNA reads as TGTGCCAGTAGTATAGAAGGGGCGTATGGCTACACCTTC.

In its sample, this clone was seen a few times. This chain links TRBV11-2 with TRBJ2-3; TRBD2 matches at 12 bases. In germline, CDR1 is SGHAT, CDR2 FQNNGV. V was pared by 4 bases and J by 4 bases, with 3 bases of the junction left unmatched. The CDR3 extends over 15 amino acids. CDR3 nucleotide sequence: TGTGCCAGCAGCTCGCGGACTAGCGGGGCAGATACGCAGTATTTT. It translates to CASSSRTSGADTQYF.

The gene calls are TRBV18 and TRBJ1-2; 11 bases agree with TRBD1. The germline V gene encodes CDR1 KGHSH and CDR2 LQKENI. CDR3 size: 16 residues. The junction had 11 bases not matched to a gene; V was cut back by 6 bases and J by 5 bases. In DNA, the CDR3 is TGTGCCAGCTCGCCTCTACCGGGACAGGGGGGGTATGGCTACACCTTC. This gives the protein CASSPLPGQGGYGYTF.

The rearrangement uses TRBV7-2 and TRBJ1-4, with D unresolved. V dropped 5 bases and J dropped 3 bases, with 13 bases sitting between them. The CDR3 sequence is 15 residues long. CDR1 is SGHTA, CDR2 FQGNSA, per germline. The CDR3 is CASSPRQISNEKLFF. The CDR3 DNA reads TGTGCCAGCAGCCCTCGACAAATCTCTAATGAAAAACTGTTTTTT.

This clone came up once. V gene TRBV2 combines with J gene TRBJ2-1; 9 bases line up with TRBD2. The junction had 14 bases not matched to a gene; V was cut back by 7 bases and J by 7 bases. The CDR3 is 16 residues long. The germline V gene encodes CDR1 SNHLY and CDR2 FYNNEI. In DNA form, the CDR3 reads TGTGCCAGCACCACCGAAGGCGGGGGGGTTACAAATGAGCAGTTCTTC. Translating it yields CASTTEGGGVTNEQFF.

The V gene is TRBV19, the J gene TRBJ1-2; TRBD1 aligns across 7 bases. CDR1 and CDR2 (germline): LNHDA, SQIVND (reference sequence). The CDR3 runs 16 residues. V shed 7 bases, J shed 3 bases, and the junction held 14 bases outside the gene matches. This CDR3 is CASTGDRVSPDYGYTF. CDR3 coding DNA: TGTGCCAGTACCGGCGACAGGGTAAGCCCGGACTATGGCTACACCTTC.

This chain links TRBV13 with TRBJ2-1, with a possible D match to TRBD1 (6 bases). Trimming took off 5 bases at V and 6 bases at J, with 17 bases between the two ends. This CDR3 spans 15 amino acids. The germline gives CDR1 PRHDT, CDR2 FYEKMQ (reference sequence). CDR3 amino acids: CASSITGRLGNEQFF. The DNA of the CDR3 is TGTGCCAGCAGCATAACAGGGCGTTTGGGCAATGAGCAGTTCTTC.

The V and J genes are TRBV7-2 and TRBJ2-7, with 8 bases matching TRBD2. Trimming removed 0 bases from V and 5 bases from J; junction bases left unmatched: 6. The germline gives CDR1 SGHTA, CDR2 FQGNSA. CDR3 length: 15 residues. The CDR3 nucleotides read TGTGCCAGCAGCTTAGCGGGGACTAGAAAACACGAGCAGTACTTC. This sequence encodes CASSLAGTRKHEQYF.

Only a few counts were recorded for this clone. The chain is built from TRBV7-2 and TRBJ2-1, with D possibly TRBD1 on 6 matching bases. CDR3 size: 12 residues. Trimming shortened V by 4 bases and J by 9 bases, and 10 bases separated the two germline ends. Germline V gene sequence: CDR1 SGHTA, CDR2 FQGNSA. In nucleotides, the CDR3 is TGTGCCAGCAGCTCACAGGGTTTTGAGCAGTTCTTC. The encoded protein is CASSSQGFEQFF.